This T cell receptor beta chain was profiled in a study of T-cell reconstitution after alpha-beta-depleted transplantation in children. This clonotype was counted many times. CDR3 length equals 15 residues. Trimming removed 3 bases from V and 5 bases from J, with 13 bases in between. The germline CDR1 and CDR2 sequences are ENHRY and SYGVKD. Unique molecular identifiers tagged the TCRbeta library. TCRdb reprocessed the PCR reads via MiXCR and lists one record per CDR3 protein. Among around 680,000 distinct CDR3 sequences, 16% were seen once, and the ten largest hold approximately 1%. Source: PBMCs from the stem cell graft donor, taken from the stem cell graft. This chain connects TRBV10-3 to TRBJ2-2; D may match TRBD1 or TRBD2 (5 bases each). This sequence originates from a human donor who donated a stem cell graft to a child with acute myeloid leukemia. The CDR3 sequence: CAISDWGRDTGELFF. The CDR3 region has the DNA TGTGCCATCAGTGACTGGGGCCGGGATACCGGGGAGCTGTTTTTT.